This T cell receptor (beta chain) was observed in a study of patients and donors after allogeneic stem cell transplantation. CDR1 is DFQATT and CDR2 is SNEGSKA in the germline V gene (reference sequence). The CDR3 covers 14 residues. V was trimmed by 2 bases and J by 4 bases, leaving 15 bases between them. Each CDR3 protein gets one entry after TCRdb re-called the RT-PCR reads with MiXCR. The repertoire includes about a million distinct CDR3 sequences, about a sixth of them detected once, and roughly 6% sits in the top ten. The sequenced sample was blood, either unsorted or a sorted T cell fraction (not recorded which). This sequence originates from a human donor who was either an allogeneic HSCT recipient or a stem cell or donor lymphocyte infusion donor (not recorded which). It is not recorded whose cells these are; they may come from a transplant donor. The gene calls are TRBV20-1 and TRBJ2-7, with a tentative D call TRBD1 (6 bases). CDR3 nucleotide sequence: TGCAGTGCTAGACCTGACAGGAGAAAATACGAGCAGTACTTC. This codes for CSARPDRRKYEQYF.